This T cell receptor (beta chain) comes out of a study of T cell responses to AZD1222 COVID-19 vaccine. About this clone itself: Its target is unknown.

Trimming left V 5 bases short and J 1 base short, with 9 bases between. Germline CDR1 is MDHEN and CDR2 is SYDVKM. The CDR3 loop spans 14 amino acids. General observations from the study: Without day 14 samples, only post-peak T cell repertoires were studied. The study reported that nearly half of spike-specific TCRs target unmutated variant regions. Spike-specific TCRs gained breadth and depth after people received two AZD1222 doses.

Clones were sequenced by immunoSEQ multiplex PCR, and TCRdb holds only the in-frame ones, with some missing. This sample has around 180,000 clones, with about 87% found just once. Material: peripheral blood, obtained on day 0 of AZD1222 vaccination. This receptor was taken from an adult in good health. The chain couples TRBV28 to TRBJ1-5, with D perhaps matching TRBD1 (5 bases). The CDR3 here is CASSREGSNQPQHF. The CDR3 region has the DNA TGTGCCAGCAGTCGCGAGGGGAGCAATCAGCCCCAGCATTTT.